This TCR beta chain came from a study of vaccination and CD4 T cells after COVID-19. On the study more broadly: Investigators stimulated cells with overlapping spike peptides drawn from SARS-CoV-2, HCoV-NL63, HCoV-OC43 and HCoV-229E. Whole-study results and caveats: The median count of SARS-CoV-2-reactive clonotypes rose from about 20 to 38, not significantly.

In the case of this clonotype: Its matching antigen is unknown.

The ends lost 10 bases at V and 5 bases at J; junction bases unmatched: 6. The CDR3 has 13 amino acids. Treatment meaning: approximately nine-day PBMC culture with coronavirus spike peptide pools or control peptides (ViraFEST assay). With the Oncomine TCR Beta short-read assay, DNA from cultured CD4+ T cells was sequenced. TCRdb analysed the PCR reads with MiXCR anew, one entry per CDR3 protein. The table records approximately 10,000 distinct CDR3 sequences, 50% to 65% of them present only once. The chain has TRBV12-3 or TRBV12-4 and TRBJ2-2, with TRBD1 matching 8 bases. This clonotype was sampled from a human donor who had recovered from COVID-19. Sequencing used CD4+ T cells from blood, cultured in vitro. The CDR3 here is CATGRGQTGELFF. The CDR3 DNA reads TGTGCCACCGGCAGGGGGCAGACCGGGGAGCTGTTTTTT.